This paragraph covers one TCR beta chain sequence. The data derive from a study of PD-L1 blockade in urothelial cancer. Looking at the study overall: At 3 weeks (second dose) and 6 weeks after starting treatment, blood was analyzed.

The method was immunoSEQ multiplex PCR; TCRdb's version includes in-frame clones alone and lacks a portion of them. The sample lists tens of thousands of clones, about 89% occurring once. Germline V gives CDR1 SGHRS, CDR2 YFSETQ. Trimming cost V 5 bases and J 4 bases, with 15 bases left between them. CDR3 length: 14 amino acids. The clonotype was recovered from a man aged 45 to 65 with urothelial cancer. This material consisted of PBMCs, taken around atezolizumab (anti-PD-L1) treatment. The V gene is TRBV5-1, the J gene TRBJ1-1, with D perhaps TRBD1 (6 bases). The CDR3 sequence: CASRAIRGPTEAFF. The CDR3 bases are TGCGCCAGCAGGGCCATCAGGGGACCCACTGAAGCTTTCTTT.